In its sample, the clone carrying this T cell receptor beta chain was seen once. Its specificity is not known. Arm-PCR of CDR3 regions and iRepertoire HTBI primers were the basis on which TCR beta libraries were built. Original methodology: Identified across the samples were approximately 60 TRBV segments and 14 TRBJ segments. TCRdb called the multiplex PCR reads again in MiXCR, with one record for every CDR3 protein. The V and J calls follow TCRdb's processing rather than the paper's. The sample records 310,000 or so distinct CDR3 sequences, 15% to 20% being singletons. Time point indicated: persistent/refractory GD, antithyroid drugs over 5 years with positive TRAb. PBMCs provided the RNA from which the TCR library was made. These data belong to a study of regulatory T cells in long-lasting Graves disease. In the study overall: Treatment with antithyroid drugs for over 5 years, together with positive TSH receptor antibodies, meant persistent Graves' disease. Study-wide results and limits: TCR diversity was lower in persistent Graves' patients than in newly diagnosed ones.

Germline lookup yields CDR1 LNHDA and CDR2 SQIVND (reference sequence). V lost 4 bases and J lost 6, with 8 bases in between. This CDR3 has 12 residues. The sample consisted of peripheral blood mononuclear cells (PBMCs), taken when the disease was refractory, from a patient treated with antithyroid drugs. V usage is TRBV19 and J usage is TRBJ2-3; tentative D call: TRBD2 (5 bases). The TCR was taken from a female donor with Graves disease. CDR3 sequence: CASSTRGDTQYF. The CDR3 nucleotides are TGTGCCAGTAGTACCAGAGGGGATACGCAGTATTTT.